A single sample is the source of the 20 T cell receptor beta chains below, sequenced in a study of blood T cell repertoires in COVID-19. TCRdb keeps only in-frame clones here, not all; method: immunoSEQ multiplex PCR. The sample yields more than 250,000 clones, about 91% seen once. Sequencing used peripheral blood. Receptors were obtained from a woman aged 25 to 45 with COVID-19, enrolled during active disease.

The chain carries TRBV6-6 and TRBJ2-7, with 8 bases matching TRBD1. Trimming at V came to 2 bases and at J to 6 bases, leaving 3 bases not matched to a gene. This CDR3 region has 13 residues. Germline V CDR1 and CDR2: MNHNY, SVGAGI (reference sequence). The CDR3 spells CASSYQGAGEQYV. CDR3 DNA: TGTGCCAGCAGTTACCAGGGGGCCGGCGAGCAGTACGTC.

The chain employs TRBV6-4 and TRBJ1-3; a possible D gene is TRBD1 (6 bases). Trimming pared 7 bases from V and 8 bases from J, leaving 21 bases between. The CDR3 loop spans 15 amino acids. From germline, CDR1 is MRHNA and CDR2 SNTAGT. The CDR3 nucleotides are TGTGCCAGCACTACCCGGGACAACCTGGAATACACCATATATTTT. Protein: CASTTRDNLEYTIYF.

This chain uses TRBV4-1 with TRBJ1-6, with D maybe TRBD1 (6 bases). The CDR3 loop spans 17 amino acids. V was shortened by 0 bases and J by 7 bases, with 16 bases between the two germline ends. Germline loops: CDR1 MGHRA, CDR2 YSYEKL. In DNA form, the CDR3 reads TGCGCCAGCAGCCAAGAAGGGTTAGGGACACTAAATTCACCCCTCCACTTT. Translated, it gives CASSQEGLGTLNSPLHF.

V is TRBV2 and J is TRBJ2-3; 7 nucleotides line up with TRBD1. The germline gives CDR1 SNHLY, CDR2 FYNNEI. This CDR3 has 16 amino acids. V lost 2 bases, J lost 3 bases, and 8 bases stayed unmatched. The CDR3 coding sequence is TGTGCCAGCAGTGAAAACCATAGGGGGCGGACAGATACGCAGTATTTT. Translation gives CASSENHRGRTDTQYF.

This clone was seen a single time. V is TRBV5-1 and J is TRBJ2-7; 8 nucleotides align to TRBD1. The CDR3 is made up of 13 amino acids. V dropped 4 bases and J dropped 3; count of bases not matched to a gene: 3. Germline V lookup: CDR1 SGHRS, CDR2 YFSETQ. CDR3 region: CASSTGTGYEQYF. The CDR3 DNA follows: TGCGCCAGCAGCACCGGGACAGGCTACGAGCAGTACTTC.

The CDR3 bases are TGCGCCAGCAGACAATATACAGGGGATTCCGGAGGCTATGGCTACACCTTC. Residues: CASRQYTGDSGGYGYTF. The genes are TRBV4-1 and TRBJ1-2, with 7 bases identical to TRBD1. V was clipped by 6 bases and J by 4 bases; unmatched bases: 17. The CDR3 has 17 residues. Germline V gene sequence: CDR1 MGHRA, CDR2 YSYEKL.

This chain links TRBV7-9 with TRBJ2-1; unclear D gene. The V gene's germline CDR1 is SEHNR and CDR2 FQNEAQ (reference sequence). Trimming cost V 5 bases and J 5 bases, with 19 bases left between them. The CDR3 totals 16 residues. CDR3 in DNA: TGTGCCAGCAGCCTGCCCCCCGGGTCCCCAAACAATGAGCAGTTCTTC. It codes for CASSLPPGSPNNEQFF.

The chain joins TRBV2 to TRBJ2-7, with D perhaps TRBD2 (5 bases). This CDR3 comprises 12 residues. Trimming removed 8 bases from V and 2 bases from J, with 10 bases in between. Germline CDR1 is SNHLY and CDR2 is FYNNEI. CDR3 amino acids: CASRGRPYEQYF. The CDR3 nucleotides read TGTGCCAGCCGCGGGCGGCCCTACGAGCAGTACTTC.

This chain uses TRBV11-2 with TRBJ2-5; 12 bases align to TRBD2. After removal of 1 base from V and 7 bases from J, the junction contained 4 bases not matched to a gene. Germline CDR1 SGHAT, CDR2 FQNNGV. The CDR3 extends over 15 amino acids. This CDR3 reads CASSLASGGAGTQYF. For the CDR3, the DNA is TGTGCCAGCAGCTTAGCTAGCGGGGGGGCGGGGACCCAGTACTTC.

The chain couples TRBV7-2 to TRBJ1-1; possible D gene TRBD1, 5 bases. Germline CDR1 reads SGHTA; CDR2 reads FQGNSA. V was shortened by 4 bases and J by 4 bases, with 13 bases between the two germline ends. The CDR3 has 14 residues. The CDR3 nucleotides are TGTGCCAGCAGCTCCAGGGTCTCGAGCACTGAAGCTTTCTTT. Translated, it gives CASSSRVSSTEAFF.

The rearrangement links TRBV2 to TRBJ2-3; 9 positions match TRBD1. V trimming: 9 bases; J trimming: 4 bases; junction bases outside the gene matches: 5. Per the germline V gene, CDR1 is SNHLY and CDR2 is FYNNEI. This CDR3 has 13 amino acids. The CDR3 nucleotides read TGTGCCAGTCGGACAGGGGTTGCAGATACGCAGTATTTT. Amino acid sequence: CASRTGVADTQYF.

The genes are TRBV5-1 and TRBJ1-5, with D perhaps matching TRBD1 (5 bases). Germline V gene sequence: CDR1 SGHRS, CDR2 YFSETQ. The V end was cut by 0 bases, the J end by 3 bases, with 10 bases between. CDR3 length: 15 amino acids. CDR3 sequence: CASSLAGGYNQPQHF. DNA for the CDR3: TGCGCCAGCAGCTTGGCGGGGGGTTACAATCAGCCCCAGCATTTT.

CDR3 sequence: CASSGQGGSGNTIYF. DNA for the CDR3: TGTGCCAGCAGCGGACAGGGAGGTTCTGGAAACACCATATATTTT. The rearrangement uses TRBV9 and TRBJ1-3, with 7 positions matching TRBD1. CDR1 and CDR2 (germline): SGDLS, YYNGEE. Trimming at V came to 3 bases and at J to 1 base, leaving 4 bases not matched to a gene. The CDR3 has 15 amino acids.

This chain links TRBV29-1 with TRBJ2-1, with D possibly matching TRBD2 (6 bases). Germline V CDR1 and CDR2: SQVTM, ANQGSEA. The CDR3 length is 15 residues. Trimming cost V 8 bases and J 3 bases, with 20 bases left between them. CDR3 nucleotide sequence: TGCAGCTTTGGCAAACTAGCCTTCCACTACAATGAGCAGTTCTTC. Protein product: CSFGKLAFHYNEQFF.

This chain connects TRBV3-1 (or the pseudogene TRBV3-2) to TRBJ1-2; maybe TRBD1 (6 bases). Germline loops: CDR1 LGHDT, CDR2 YNNKEL (reference sequence). This CDR3 is built from 12 residues. The ends were cut back, 5 bases at V and 7 bases at J, with 11 bases in the middle. This CDR3 reads CASSDRGGGYTF. CDR3 nucleotide sequence: TGTGCCAGCAGCGATAGGGGGGGTGGCTACACCTTC.

The J gene is TRBJ2-1, the V gene TRBV24-1; D is possibly TRBD2 (6 bases). CDR3 length equals 15 residues. CDR1 KGHDR and CDR2 SFDVKD come from the germline V gene. Trimming removed 4 bases at V and 2 bases at J, with 11 bases between. CDR3 amino acids: CATSEGGPPYNEQFF. The CDR3 DNA reads TGTGCCACCAGTGAGGGGGGACCTCCCTACAATGAGCAGTTCTTC.

The count of this clone is one. The chain recombines TRBV18 with TRBJ2-7, with 9 bases identical to TRBD2. V was pared by 3 bases and J by 5 bases, with 5 bases of the junction left unmatched. CDR3 size: 14 residues. Germline loops: CDR1 KGHSH, CDR2 LQKENI. The CDR3 sequence: CASSPGGGANEQYV. Here the CDR3 DNA reads TGTGCCAGCTCACCTGGCGGGGGGGCCAACGAGCAGTACGTC.

V and J are TRBV28 and TRBJ1-5; no firm D call. The CDR3 loop spans 13 amino acids. Germline V lookup: CDR1 MDHEN, CDR2 SYDVKM. Trimming stripped 6 bases from V and 6 bases from J, with 12 bases between. In DNA, the CDR3 is TGTGCCAGCAGCCTAACCCGCGGTCAGCCCCAGCATTTT. The encoded protein is CASSLTRGQPQHF.

The V and J genes are TRBV19 and TRBJ2-3; no clear D. The CDR3 runs to 12 residues. Between the trimmed V and J ends, which lost 0 bases and 6 bases, there was a span of 4 bases. The germline CDR1 and CDR2 sequences are LNHDA and SQIVND (reference sequence). CDR3 region: CASSIDEDTQYF. In nucleotides, the CDR3 is TGTGCCAGTAGTATAGACGAGGATACGCAGTATTTT.

The rearrangement uses TRBV12-3 or TRBV12-4 and TRBJ2-1; 8 positions match TRBD2. The CDR3 totals 13 residues. Losses at the gene ends were 5 bases for V and 9 bases for J; bases not matched to a gene: 6. The CDR3 sequence: CASSRGGRGEQFF. For the CDR3, the DNA is TGTGCCAGCAGTCGGGGGGGCCGCGGTGAGCAGTTCTTC.